A selection of T cell receptor beta chains follows, all from one sample in a study of T cell responses to AZD1222 COVID-19 vaccine. Only in-frame clones appear in the TCRdb table, and some are missing; sequencing was by immunoSEQ multiplex PCR. Of approximately 68,000 clones in the sample, about 87% were seen once. Sequencing used peripheral blood, obtained on day 0 of AZD1222 vaccination. The receptors come from an adult in good health. The CDR3 runs from the conserved cysteine through the conserved F or W. D genes are given only for firm matches. Only part of the rows carry a size: once, few, many, or a class if the clone is expanded.

cdr3_length,v_call,j_call,clone_size,d_call,cdr3_nt,cdr3_aa
12,TRBV2,TRBJ2-7,once,TRBD1,TGTGCCATGAGGACAGGGCCCTACGAGCAGTACTTC,CAMRTGPYEQYF
14,TRBV2,TRBJ2-5,NA,TRBD1,TGTGCCAGCGGGGAACAGGGGGCAGGAGAGACCCAGTACTTC,CASGEQGAGETQYF
15,TRBV9,TRBJ1-6,once,NA,TGTGCCAGCAGCGTAGAGGGCAGCTATAATTCACCCCTCCACTTT,CASSVEGSYNSPLHF
14,TRBV28,TRBJ2-3,NA,TRBD1,TGTGCCAGCAGTGACAGGGGACGGGGAGATACGCAGTATTTT,CASSDRGRGDTQYF
13,TRBV7-2,TRBJ2-5,NA,NA,TGTGCCAGCAGCCCAAGCGGGTCCGAGACCCAGTACTTC,CASSPSGSETQYF
16,TRBV7-9,TRBJ1-5,few,TRBD1,TGTGCCAGCAGCTCCGGGACAGGGGGCCCAGGAGAGCCCCAGCATTTT,CASSSGTGGPGEPQHF
15,TRBV11-2,TRBJ2-5,NA,NA,TGTGCCAGCAGCTTGCGAGGGGTTAACCAAGAGACCCAGTACTTC,CASSLRGVNQETQYF
13,TRBV30,TRBJ2-6,NA,NA,TGTGCTCTCGGCTACTCTGGGGCCAACGTCCTGACTTTC,CALGYSGANVLTF
14,TRBV27,TRBJ1-5,NA,TRBD1,TGTGCCAGCAGTTTGGGACAGGGGAATCAGCCCCAGCATTTT,CASSLGQGNQPQHF
15,TRBV3-1/TRBV3-2,TRBJ2-7,NA,NA,TGTGCCAGCAGCCCCACCCGTGGGTTGGGGAACGAGCAGTACTTC,CASSPTRGLGNEQYF
13,TRBV30,TRBJ2-7,NA,NA,TGTGCCTGGAGTGTTCGGAGCTCCTACGAGCAGTACTTC,CAWSVRSSYEQYF
15,TRBV5-8,TRBJ2-3,NA,NA,TGTGCCAGCAGCTTGGCGGGGACGTCTTCAGATACGCAGTATTTT,CASSLAGTSSDTQYF
14,TRBV27,TRBJ2-5,NA,TRBD1,TGTGCCAGCAGTTCCTGGGACAGGGCGGAGACCCAGTACTTC,CASSSWDRAETQYF
15,TRBV6-6,TRBJ2-7,NA,TRBD2,TGTGCCAGCAGACTGACTAGCGGGATACCGGACGAGCAGTACTTC,CASRLTSGIPDEQYF
18,TRBV23-1,TRBJ1-3,NA,NA,TGCGCCAGCAGTCATCCAAGACACAGGGCCGCCTCTGGAAACACCATATATTTT,CASSHPRHRAASGNTIYF
14,TRBV2,TRBJ2-7,NA,TRBD1,TGTGCCAGCAGTTGGGGACAGGGAGCTTACGAGCAGTACTTC,CASSWGQGAYEQYF
18,TRBV18,TRBJ2-4,NA,TRBD1,TGTGCCAGCTCACCACCGTGGACAGGGGGCGACGCGTCAAACATTCAGTACTTC,CASSPPWTGGDASNIQYF
14,TRBV19,TRBJ1-1,NA,TRBD1,TGTGCCAGTACTTGGGGACAGGCAGCAGCTGAAGCTTTCTTT,CASTWGQAAAEAFF
13,TRBV12-3/TRBV12-4,TRBJ2-3,few,NA,TGTGCCAGCAGCCTGGGGCTGAAGGGTACGCAGTATTTT,CASSLGLKGTQYF
13,TRBV5-1,TRBJ2-2,NA,NA,TGCGCCAGCAGCTTGTGGGGCACCGGGGAGCTGTTTTTT,CASSLWGTGELFF
15,TRBV5-1,TRBJ1-4,NA,TRBD1,TGCGCCAGCAGCGAAGACAGGGGCGCAGATGAAAAACTGTTTTTT,CASSEDRGADEKLFF
17,TRBV7-9,TRBJ2-2,medium-sized,TRBD1,TGTGCCAGCAGCTTCCGGGACAGGGGGTTTGAGACCGGGGAGCTGTTTTTT,CASSFRDRGFETGELFF
14,TRBV30,TRBJ1-1,NA,TRBD1,TGTGCCTGGAGTAGGACAGGGTGGGTCACTGAAGCTTTCTTT,CAWSRTGWVTEAFF
13,TRBV7-3,TRBJ2-2,NA,NA,TGTGCCAGCAGCTTGTTTAACACCGGGGAGCTGTTTTTT,CASSLFNTGELFF
15,TRBV5-5,TRBJ1-3,NA,NA,TGTGCCAGCAGCTTGTCACAGTTCTCTGGAAACACCATATATTTT,CASSLSQFSGNTIYF
14,TRBV7-2,TRBJ2-5,NA,NA,TGTGCCAGCAGCTTCACGACAAAGGGAGAGACCCAGTACTTC,CASSFTTKGETQYF
17,TRBV28,TRBJ1-2,NA,NA,TGTGCCAGCAGTGGGTGGGGGGGGGCCCGGCCCCAGGATGGCTACACCTTC,CASSGWGGARPQDGYTF
14,TRBV14,TRBJ1-6,NA,NA,TGTGCCAGCAGCCAAGATGTGGTTCGGTCACCCCTCCACTTT,CASSQDVVRSPLHF
13,TRBV5-1,TRBJ2-3,NA,NA,TGCGCCACTACTGGCGAATCCACAGATACGCAGTATTTT,CATTGESTDTQYF
13,TRBV9,TRBJ2-1,NA,NA,TGTGCCAGCAGCGTTGACCGGTACAATGAGCAGTTCTTC,CASSVDRYNEQFF
15,TRBV7-9,TRBJ1-1,NA,NA,TGTGCCAGCAGCTTAGGCCAGGGGCGGTACACTGAAGCTTTCTTT,CASSLGQGRYTEAFF
12,TRBV6-5,TRBJ1-2,NA,NA,TGTGCCAGCACTAACAGACGCTATGGCTACACCTTC,CASTNRRYGYTF
15,TRBV6-4,TRBJ2-3,NA,TRBD2,TGTGCCAGCAGTGACTCGACTAGCGGGGCAAATACGCAGTATTTT,CASSDSTSGANTQYF
14,TRBV10-3,TRBJ2-7,NA,NA,TGTGCCATCAGTGAGTCGAACAGGGCATACGAGCAGTACTTC,CAISESNRAYEQYF
13,TRBV28,TRBJ1-6,NA,NA,TGTGCCAGCACCTACGATTGGGTTTCACCCCTCCACTTT,CASTYDWVSPLHF
16,TRBV7-6,TRBJ2-3,NA,NA,TGTGCCAGCAGCGGGGACACAGATACTAGCACAGATACGCAGTATTTT,CASSGDTDTSTDTQYF
17,TRBV19,TRBJ1-1,NA,TRBD1,TGTGCCAGTACCTGGGGGACAGGGGCCTTCATGAACACTGAAGCTTTCTTT,CASTWGTGAFMNTEAFF
16,TRBV28,TRBJ1-2,once,TRBD1,TGTGCCAGCAGTTCCCACCCCGGACAGGGGGCCTATGGCTACACCTTC,CASSSHPGQGAYGYTF
15,TRBV2,TRBJ2-7,NA,NA,TGTGCCAGCAGTGAAAGGGGGATTAGCTCCTACGAGCAGTACTTC,CASSERGISSYEQYF
11,TRBV24-1,TRBJ1-4,NA,NA,TGTGCCACCAGTGATTCTGAAAAACTGTTTTTT,CATSDSEKLFF